The 32 T cell receptor beta chains reported below all come from one sample, sequenced in a study of shared clonotypes between healthy human individuals. TCRdb keeps only in-frame clones here, not all; method: immunoSEQ multiplex PCR. The sample has millions of clones, over 85% seen once. Source material: naive CD4+ T cells sorted from blood. Subset of the sample: CD45RA+ positively selected. Receptors originate from a man younger than 30 in good health.

J is TRBJ1-4 and V is TRBV7-9, with D unclear. Germline CDR1 reads SEHNR; CDR2 reads FQNEAQ (reference sequence). This CDR3 is 13 amino acids long. V shed 1 base and J shed 14 bases, with 14 bases lying between them. CDR3: CASSLVPTGELFF. Written as DNA, the CDR3 is TGTGCCAGCAGCTTAGTACCGACGGGAGAGCTGTTTTTT. The full variable domain, with the rest looked up from reference TRBV7-9 and TRBJ1-4, is DTGVSQNPRHKITKRGQNVTFRCDPISEHNRLYWYRQTLGQGPEFLTYFQNEAQLEKSRLLSDRFSAERPKGSFSTLEIQRTEQGDSAMYLCASSLVPTGELFFGSGTQLSVL.

The CDR3 DNA follows: TGCGCCAGCAGCCGGACAGGGAAATCCTACGAGCAGTACTTC. It codes for CASSRTGKSYEQYF. The chain couples TRBV4-3 to TRBJ2-7; the match to TRBD1 covers 8 bases. The CDR3 consists of 14 residues. Germline V lookup: CDR1 LGHNA, CDR2 YSLEER. The V and J ends lost 4 bases and 1 base, in that order; junction bases with no gene match: 3.

The chain joins TRBV6-1 to TRBJ2-1, with unresolved D. This CDR3 contains 15 residues. Between the trimmed V and J ends, which lost 1 base and 4 bases, there was a span of 11 bases. Germline values: CDR1 MNHNS, CDR2 SASEGT. The CDR3 protein is CASSEGTTPYNEQFF. The CDR3 coding sequence is TGTGCCAGCAGTGAAGGGACCACCCCTTACAATGAGCAGTTCTTC.

The J gene is TRBJ2-7, the V gene TRBV6-6; 8 nucleotides align to TRBD1. CDR3 length equals 14 residues. J lost 4 bases, V lost 5 bases, and 7 bases had no gene match. Germline V gene data show CDR1 as MNHNY and CDR2 as SVGAGI (reference sequence). DNA of the CDR3: TGTGCCAGCAGTGCCACAGGGGGAGCTTACGAGCAGTACTTC. Translated, it gives CASSATGGAYEQYF.

Turning to this clone: The sample has other DNA sequences that encode this CDR3 too. The V gene is TRBV18, the J gene TRBJ2-3; unclear D gene. Germline V gene lookup returns CDR1 KGHSH and CDR2 LQKENI. The CDR3 runs to 13 residues. The ends were cut back, 1 base at V and 2 bases at J, with 4 bases in the middle. The CDR3 sequence: CASSPRATDTQYF. The CDR3, as DNA: TGTGCCAGCTCACCACGGGCCACAGATACGCAGTATTTT.

J is TRBJ1-5 and V is TRBV2, with 8 bases identical to TRBD1. This CDR3 region has 16 residues. Unmatched junction bases numbered 9, after V lost 6 bases and J lost 2 bases. The V gene's germline CDR1 is SNHLY and CDR2 FYNNEI. Here the CDR3 DNA reads TGTGCCAGCAGACCCAGGGGGCGCGATGGCAATCAGCCCCAGCATTTT. Translated: CASRPRGRDGNQPQHF.

V and J are TRBV9 and TRBJ2-3, with D hard to call. The CDR3 totals 17 residues. CDR1 is SGDLS and CDR2 is YYNGEE in the germline V gene. V was trimmed by 0 bases and J by 1 base, leaving 15 bases between them. Written as DNA, the CDR3 is TGTGCCAGCAGCGTAGCCACCAGTGGGTTTCGCACAGATACGCAGTATTTT. Its translation is CASSVATSGFRTDTQYF.

The chain carries TRBV5-6 and TRBJ2-5; 8 bases agree with TRBD2. The CDR3 has 15 residues. In germline, CDR1 is SGHDT, CDR2 YYEEEE. V was pared by 1 base and J by 4 bases, with 6 bases of the junction left unmatched. For the CDR3, the DNA is TGTGCCAGCAGCTTGCGGGGGGGGCGAGTAGAGACCCAGTACTTC. This sequence encodes CASSLRGGRVETQYF.

V and J are TRBV19 and TRBJ1-5; D perhaps matches TRBD1 (5 bases). V shed 5 bases and J shed 7 bases, with 12 bases lying between them. The CDR3 spans 13 residues. Germline lookup yields CDR1 LNHDA and CDR2 SQIVND (reference sequence). CDR3 coding DNA: TGTGCCAGTAGTCCCCGGGACGGCCAGCCCCAGCATTTT. It translates to CASSPRDGQPQHF. The entire variable domain, with the rest obtained from reference TRBV19 and TRBJ1-5, is as follows: DGGITQSPKYLFRKEGQNVTLSCEQNLNHDAMYWYRQDPGQGLRLIYYSQIVNDFQKGDIAEGYSVSREKKESFPLTVTSAQKNPTAFYLCASSPRDGQPQHFGDGTRLSIL.

The V gene is TRBV19, the J gene TRBJ1-6; 7 nucleotides agree with TRBD1. The V gene end was trimmed by 2 bases and the J gene end by 4 bases; junction bases not matched to a gene: 8. The CDR3 contains 17 residues. The germline gives CDR1 LNHDA, CDR2 SQIVND (reference sequence). DNA of the CDR3: TGTGCCAGTAGTATAAGGCCGCGACAGGGTTATAATTCACCCCTCCACTTT. Translated: CASSIRPRQGYNSPLHF.

The V call is TRBV5-4, the J call TRBJ2-1; no firm D call. There are 14 residues in the CDR3. V lost 4 bases and J lost 0, with 8 bases in between. The V gene's germline CDR1 is SGHNT and CDR2 YYREEE (reference sequence). This CDR3 is CASSTTHSYNEQFF. The CDR3, as DNA: TGTGCCAGCAGCACGACCCACTCCTACAATGAGCAGTTCTTC.

With regard to this clone: This specimen includes other DNA sequences encoding the same CDR3. The CDR3 DNA sequence: TGCGCCAGCAGCTTGGAACCTAGCGGGGGGGCCGAGACCCAGTACTTC. This sequence encodes CASSLEPSGGAETQYF. This chain links TRBV5-1 with TRBJ2-5, with 12 bases that match TRBD2. V shed 0 bases, J shed 5 bases, and the junction held 5 bases outside the gene matches. CDR1 SGHRS and CDR2 YFSETQ come from the germline V gene. The CDR3 runs to 16 residues.

This chain uses TRBV10-3 with TRBJ1-1; 8 nucleotides align to TRBD1. The germline V gene encodes CDR1 ENHRY and CDR2 SYGVKD. This CDR3 has 15 amino acids. Unmatched junction bases numbered 10, after V lost 7 bases and J lost 3 bases. The CDR3 loop is CAITPRQGLDTEAFF. In nucleotides, the CDR3 is TGTGCCATCACCCCGCGACAGGGGTTGGACACTGAAGCTTTCTTT.

This chain connects TRBV28 to TRBJ2-5; D call uncertain. The CDR3 totals 14 residues. Germline values: CDR1 MDHEN, CDR2 SYDVKM. Trimming removed 4 bases from V and 5 bases from J, with 14 bases in between. In DNA form, the CDR3 reads TGTGCCAGCAGTTCCCAAGCCCTCCGGGAGACCCAGTACTTC. This codes for CASSSQALRETQYF.

The chain combines TRBV7-5 with TRBJ2-5. TRBV7-5 is annotated as a pseudogene. This CDR3 region has 14 residues. In nucleotides, the CDR3 is TGTGCCAGAAGCATACTTATGGGGCAAGAGACCCAGTACTTC. As protein: CARSILMGQETQYF.

The rearrangement uses TRBV11-2 and TRBJ2-7, with TRBD1 matching 8 bases. CDR3 length: 12 residues. The trim removed 5 bases at V and 6 bases at J, leaving 3 bases unmatched. CDR1 and CDR2 from the germline V gene are SGHAT and FQNNGV. CDR3 bases: TGTGCCAGCAGCACAGACAGGGGCGAGCAGTACTTC. Protein product: CASSTDRGEQYF.

This chain links TRBV9 with TRBJ2-7; 12 nucleotides match TRBD2. With 5 bases clipped from V and 5 bases from J, the junction kept 11 bases outside the gene matches. CDR3 length: 16 residues. CDR1 is SGDLS and CDR2 is YYNGEE in the germline V gene. The CDR3 region has the DNA TGTGCCAGCAGTCCTAAACTAGCGGGGGGCGTCCACGAGCAGTACTTC. Translation gives CASSPKLAGGVHEQYF.

The chain has TRBV1 and TRBJ1-6. TRBV1 is flagged as a pseudogene. CDR3 length: 15 amino acids. The CDR3 protein is CTSSLPGPDNSPLHF. For the CDR3, the DNA is TGCACCAGCAGCCTTCCGGGGCCTGATAATTCACCCCTCCACTTT.

The V call is TRBV18, the J call TRBJ1-1; no firm D call. Per germline, CDR1 KGHSH and CDR2 LQKENI. The CDR3 covers 18 residues. V shed 5 bases and J shed 1 base, with 23 bases lying between them. As DNA, the CDR3 is TGTGCCAGCTCAGCACAGTATACACCCCGGACGGGGAACACTGAAGCTTTCTTT. Its protein product is CASSAQYTPRTGNTEAFF.

To note about this clone: Being one base from a much bigger clone, this may be a read error. This chain joins TRBV7-9 and TRBJ2-7; 8 nucleotides align to TRBD2. CDR3 length equals 14 residues. Losses at the gene ends were 3 bases for V and 0 bases for J; bases not matched to a gene: 1. The germline gives CDR1 SEHNR, CDR2 FQNEAQ (reference sequence). This CDR3 reads CASSFSGTSYEQYF. CDR3 in DNA: TGTGCCAGCAGCTTTAGCGGGACCTCCTACGAGCAGTACTTC. Complete variable domain (other parts from reference TRBV7-9 and TRBJ2-7): DTGVSQNPRHKITKRGQNVTFRCDPISEHNRLYWYRQTLGQGPEFLTYFQNEAQLEKSRLLSDRFSAERPKGSFSTLEIQRTEQGDSAMYLCASSFSGTSYEQYFGPGTRLTVT.

V is TRBV10-3 and J is TRBJ2-7; 7 bases line up with TRBD1. There are 14 residues in the CDR3. The V gene's germline CDR1 is ENHRY and CDR2 SYGVKD. J lost 3 bases, V lost 4 bases, and 6 bases had no gene match. CDR3 loop: CAISGQGSVYEQYF. The CDR3 nucleotides read TGTGCCATCAGTGGACAGGGATCAGTCTACGAGCAGTACTTC.

J is TRBJ2-1 and V is TRBV5-6; TRBD1 or TRBD2 may be the D gene (5 bases each). The CDR3 is made up of 13 amino acids. Germline CDR1 and CDR2: SGHDT and YYEEEE. The V and J ends lost 7 bases and 3 bases respectively, with 11 bases between them. In DNA, the CDR3 is TGTGCCAGCTCACGGGACGTCTACAATGAGCAGTTCTTC. As protein: CASSRDVYNEQFF.

The V call is TRBV30, the J call TRBJ2-1, with TRBD2 matching 11 bases. CDR1 is GTSNPN, CDR2 SVGIG, per germline (reference sequence). This CDR3 is built from 15 residues. V shed 4 bases, J shed 3 bases, and the junction held 5 bases outside the gene matches. Written as DNA, the CDR3 is TGTGCCTGGACGGGGACTAGCGGCATCTACAATGAGCAGTTCTTC. Its protein is CAWTGTSGIYNEQFF.

Remarks on this clone: The sample carries other DNA sequences with the same CDR3. This sequence joins TRBV6-1 and TRBJ1-5, with D possibly matching TRBD1 (5 bases). Trimming removed 0 bases from V and 2 bases from J, with 8 bases in between. The V gene's germline CDR1 is MNHNS and CDR2 SASEGT. This CDR3 spans 15 amino acids. CDR3 nucleotides: TGTGCCAGCAGTGAAGCGCCGGGGGGCAATCAGCCCCAGCATTTT. Its protein product is CASSEAPGGNQPQHF.

The chain has TRBV5-6 and TRBJ1-5; possible D gene TRBD1, 5 bases. V was shortened by 4 bases and J by 1 base, with 12 bases between the two germline ends. The CDR3 totals 15 residues. Germline lookup yields CDR1 SGHDT and CDR2 YYEEEE. CDR3 nucleotide sequence: TGTGCCAGCAGCCGGGCCGGGGGGAGCAATCAGCCCCAGCATTTT. Its translation is CASSRAGGSNQPQHF.

This clone was picked up one time. The genes are TRBV5-1 and TRBJ2-1, with a possible D match to TRBD2 (5 bases). The CDR3 totals 12 residues. Germline V gives CDR1 SGHRS, CDR2 YFSETQ. V was clipped by 4 bases and J by 8 bases, with 10 bases between them. CDR3 coding DNA: TGCGCCAGCAGCCAATCGGAGGATGAGCAGTTCTTC. Protein: CASSQSEDEQFF.

CDR3 sequence reads: CASRKLRAQETQYF. The CDR3 nucleotides are TGTGCCAGCCGGAAACTGAGGGCGCAAGAGACCCAGTACTTC. The genes are TRBV6-5 and TRBJ2-5, with D perhaps TRBD2 (5 bases). This CDR3 region has 14 residues. Germline V gene data show CDR1 as MNHEY and CDR2 as SVGAGI. V lost 8 bases and J 2 bases, leaving 15 bases between the germline ends.

This rearrangement joins TRBV28 to TRBJ1-5; D unclear. The CDR3 extends over 15 amino acids. Trimming stripped 4 bases from V and 2 bases from J, with 12 bases between. Germline V lookup: CDR1 MDHEN, CDR2 SYDVKM. CDR3 residues: CASSSEAVGNQPQHF. The CDR3 nucleotides read TGTGCCAGCAGTTCAGAGGCGGTGGGCAATCAGCCCCAGCATTTT. Full variable domain (remainder filled in from reference TRBV28 and TRBJ1-5): DVKVTQSSRYLVKRTGEKVFLECVQDMDHENMFWYRQDPGLGLRLIYFSYDVKMKEKGDIPEGYSVSREKKERFSLILESASTNQTSMYLCASSSEAVGNQPQHFGDGTRLSIL.

The chain couples TRBV4-1 to TRBJ2-7; TRBD2 matches 9 bases. Germline CDR1 reads MGHRA; CDR2 reads YSYEKL. CDR3 length: 16 amino acids. V shed 2 bases and J 6 bases; nucleotides not matched to a gene: 11. The CDR3, as DNA: TGCGCCAGCAGCCAATCCTTAGCGGGGGCCCCCCTCGAGCAGTACTTC. It specifies CASSQSLAGAPLEQYF.

This chain links TRBV5-4 with TRBJ2-3; TRBD2 agrees at 7 bases. Germline assignment: CDR1 SGHNT and CDR2 YYREEE (reference sequence). V trimming: 4 bases; J trimming: 4 bases; junction bases outside the gene matches: 15. This CDR3 contains 17 residues. In DNA, the CDR3 is TGTGCCAGCAGCCGAGTGACGCCGGGGGGAGGGGCAGATACGCAGTATTTT. It yields the protein CASSRVTPGGGADTQYF.

The rearrangement joins TRBV18 to TRBJ1-1; D call uncertain. Germline V gene sequence: CDR1 KGHSH, CDR2 LQKENI. The ends were cut back, 2 bases at V and 1 base at J, with 8 bases in the middle. This CDR3 is built from 14 residues. CDR3 sequence reads: CASSPSGQNTEAFF. DNA of the CDR3: TGTGCCAGCTCACCATCAGGCCAGAACACTGAAGCTTTCTTT.

The chain combines TRBV10-3 with TRBJ2-2, with D perhaps TRBD1 (5 bases). V shed 6 bases and J shed 1 base, with 9 bases lying between them. Germline CDR1 and CDR2: ENHRY and SYGVKD. The CDR3 extends over 14 amino acids. As DNA, the CDR3 is TGTGCCATCAGCCAGGGCGTGAACACCGGGGAGCTGTTTTTT. This translates into CAISQGVNTGELFF.